This entry lists 5 T cell receptor beta chains sequenced from one sample in a study of shared clonotypes between healthy human individuals. The protocol was immunoSEQ multiplex PCR, while the TCRdb copy is restricted to in-frame clones and leaves out a portion. This sample has 2 million to 2.5 million clones; approximately 95% occur once, and the top ten carry 0.39%. Specimen: naive CD4+ T cells from PBMCs. Described subset: CD45RA+ positively selected. The source is a man aged 18 to 30 in good health. Some clones in this sample may be carry-over from other donors' samples.

The rearrangement links TRBV6-1 to TRBJ2-1, with 7 bases lining up with TRBD2. Germline lookup yields CDR1 MNHNS and CDR2 SASEGT. The CDR3 consists of 15 residues. The V gene end was trimmed by 2 bases and the J gene end by 4 bases; junction bases not matched to a gene: 5. The CDR3 spells CASSEWSGVYNEQFF. CDR3 sequence (DNA): TGTGCCAGCAGTGAATGGAGCGGGGTTTACAATGAGCAGTTCTTC.

The chain links TRBV2 to TRBJ2-3, with D perhaps matching TRBD1 (5 bases). Germline values: CDR1 SNHLY, CDR2 FYNNEI. Deletions cut 6 bases from V and 2 bases from J, with 18 bases between. This CDR3 comprises 16 residues. The CDR3 region has the DNA TGTGCCAGCAGGCGAAGGGGCGGAGACCTCACAGATACGCAGTATTTT. This gives the protein CASRRRGGDLTDTQYF.

The chain has TRBV6-5 and TRBJ2-2, with TRBD2 identical over 10 bases. The trim removed 5 bases at V and 5 bases at J, leaving 5 bases unmatched. CDR1 and CDR2 (germline): MNHEY, SVGAGI. CDR3 length: 15 amino acids. The CDR3 DNA is TGTGCCAGCAGTCGCGTAGCGGGAGGAACCGGGGAGCTGTTTTTT. This sequence encodes CASSRVAGGTGELFF.

This sequence joins TRBV5-4 and TRBJ1-4, with 9 bases matching TRBD1. From germline, CDR1 is SGHNT and CDR2 YYREEE (reference sequence). V was clipped by 0 bases and J by 11 bases; unmatched bases: 5. The CDR3 is 14 amino acids. In nucleotides, the CDR3 is TGTGCCAGCAGCTTGGACAGGGGGCCTTTGAAACTGTTTTTT. It encodes CASSLDRGPLKLFF.

This chain links TRBV6-4 with TRBJ2-7; TRBD1 agrees at 9 bases. The germline V gene has CDR1 MRHNA and CDR2 SNTAGT. The CDR3 length is 14 residues. Germline trimming cut 4 bases from V and 5 bases from J; bases unmatched to any gene: 6. CDR3 protein: CASSGRDRDHEQYF. As DNA, the CDR3 is TGTGCCAGCAGTGGCCGGGACAGGGACCACGAGCAGTACTTC.